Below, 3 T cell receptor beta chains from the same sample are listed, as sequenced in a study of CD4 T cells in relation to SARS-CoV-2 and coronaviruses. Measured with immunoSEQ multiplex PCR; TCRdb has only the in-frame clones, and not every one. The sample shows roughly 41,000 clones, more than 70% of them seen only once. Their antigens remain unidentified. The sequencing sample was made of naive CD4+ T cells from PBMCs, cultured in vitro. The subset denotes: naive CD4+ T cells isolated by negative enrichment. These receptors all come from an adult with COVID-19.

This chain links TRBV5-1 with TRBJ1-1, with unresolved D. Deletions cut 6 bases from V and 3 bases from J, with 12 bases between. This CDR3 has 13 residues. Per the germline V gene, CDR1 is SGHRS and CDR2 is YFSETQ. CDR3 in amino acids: CASTPSGDTEAFF. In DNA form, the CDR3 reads TGCGCCAGCACCCCCTCCGGGGACACTGAAGCTTTCTTT.

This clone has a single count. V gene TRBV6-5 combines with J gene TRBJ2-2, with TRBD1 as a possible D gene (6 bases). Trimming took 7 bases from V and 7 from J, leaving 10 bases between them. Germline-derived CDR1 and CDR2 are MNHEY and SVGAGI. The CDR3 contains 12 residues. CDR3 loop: CASTRGGGELFF. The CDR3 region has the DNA TGTGCCAGCACCCGAGGGGGCGGGGAGCTGTTTTTT.

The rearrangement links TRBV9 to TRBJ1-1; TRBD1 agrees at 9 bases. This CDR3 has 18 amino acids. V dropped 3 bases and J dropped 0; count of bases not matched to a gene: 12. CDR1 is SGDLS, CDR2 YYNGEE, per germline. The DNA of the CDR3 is TGTGCCAGCAGCGCACACCGGGACAGGGATCCTATGAACACTGAAGCTTTCTTT. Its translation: CASSAHRDRDPMNTEAFF.